Shown below are 8 T cell receptor beta chains from a single sample sequenced in a study of T cell responses to AZD1222 COVID-19 vaccine. Here immunoSEQ multiplex PCR was the method, and the copy in TCRdb shows in-frame clones only, minus some. In the table there are 100,000 to 120,000 clones, around 90% of which are singletons. The sequences come from peripheral blood, collected 28 days after the second AZD1222 dose. The receptors originated from an adult who received the AZD1222 COVID-19 vaccine.

The V call is TRBV7-9, the J call TRBJ2-7; D uncertain. Germline loops: CDR1 SEHNR, CDR2 FQNEAQ (reference sequence). V was clipped by 5 bases and J by 1 base, with 9 bases between them. The CDR3 has 13 amino acids. The CDR3 loop reads CASSPWDSYEQYF. The CDR3 nucleotides read TGTGCCAGCAGCCCGTGGGATTCCTACGAGCAGTACTTC.

Comment on this clone: Other DNA sequences from this sample encode an identical CDR3 as well. The chain uses TRBV7-9 and TRBJ1-2, with 8 bases lining up with TRBD1. The CDR3 contains 13 residues. From germline, CDR1 is SEHNR and CDR2 FQNEAQ (reference sequence). V lost 2 bases and J lost 6; bases outside the gene matches: 2. This CDR3 reads CASSLQGADGYTF. In nucleotides, the CDR3 is TGTGCCAGCAGCTTACAGGGGGCGGATGGCTACACCTTC.

This clone is a singleton in its sample. The chain joins TRBV7-9 to TRBJ1-3, with D perhaps matching TRBD1 (5 bases). Germline V gene lookup returns CDR1 SEHNR and CDR2 FQNEAQ (reference sequence). V was cut by 2 bases and J by 0 bases, with 11 bases left in between. The CDR3 length is 16 residues. DNA for the CDR3: TGTGCCAGCAGCTTAAGGCAGGGCCGCTCTGGAAACACCATATATTTT. Translation: CASSLRQGRSGNTIYF.

This rearrangement joins TRBV7-9 to TRBJ2-2, with D perhaps TRBD1 (7 bases). In germline, CDR1 is SEHNR, CDR2 FQNEAQ (reference sequence). The CDR3 has 15 amino acids. Between the trimmed V and J ends, which lost 5 bases and 0 bases, there was a span of 10 bases. The CDR3 is CASSQGGANTGELFF. CDR3 nucleotides: TGTGCCAGCAGCCAGGGGGGAGCGAACACCGGGGAGCTGTTTTTT. The full variable domain, its missing parts supplied by reference TRBV7-9 and TRBJ2-2, is DTGVSQNPRHKITKRGQNVTFRCDPISEHNRLYWYRQTLGQGPEFLTYFQNEAQLEKSRLLSDRFSAERPKGSFSTLEIQRTEQGDSAMYLCASSQGGANTGELFFGEGSRLTVL.

The rearrangement uses TRBV3-1 (or the pseudogene TRBV3-2) and TRBJ1-4; D uncertain. The CDR3 has 14 residues. V lost 0 bases, J lost 8 bases, and 10 bases lay in between. Germline V CDR1 and CDR2: LGHDT, YNNKEL (reference sequence). CDR3 residues: CASSQEGEGEKLFF. Written as DNA, the CDR3 is TGTGCCAGCAGCCAAGAGGGCGAAGGAGAAAAACTGTTTTTT.

This chain links TRBV2 with TRBJ1-2; weak D call: TRBD1 (6 bases). Germline values: CDR1 SNHLY, CDR2 FYNNEI. Trimming cost V 9 bases and J 2 bases, with 13 bases left between them. CDR3 length equals 13 residues. The CDR3 DNA sequence: TGTGCCAGTGAGCCAGGGACAAACTATGGCTACACCTTC. The encoded protein is CASEPGTNYGYTF.

The chain is built from TRBV27 and TRBJ2-7; TRBD2 matches 10 bases. Germline lookup yields CDR1 MNHEY and CDR2 SMNVEV (reference sequence). The length of the CDR3 is 16 residues. After removal of 2 bases from V and 6 bases from J, the junction contained 10 bases not matched to a gene. CDR3 in amino acids: CASSLSVGTSVGEQYF. CDR3 DNA: TGTGCCAGCAGTTTAAGCGTCGGGACTAGCGTCGGCGAGCAGTACTTC.

The V gene is TRBV18, the J gene TRBJ1-1; perhaps TRBD1 as D (5 bases). V dropped 4 bases and J dropped 1 base, with 10 bases sitting between them. Germline CDR1 is KGHSH and CDR2 is LQKENI. This CDR3 region has 14 residues. The chain's CDR3 is CASSRGGQNTEAFF. CDR3 nucleotide sequence: TGTGCCAGCTCACGGGGGGGTCAGAACACTGAAGCTTTCTTT.